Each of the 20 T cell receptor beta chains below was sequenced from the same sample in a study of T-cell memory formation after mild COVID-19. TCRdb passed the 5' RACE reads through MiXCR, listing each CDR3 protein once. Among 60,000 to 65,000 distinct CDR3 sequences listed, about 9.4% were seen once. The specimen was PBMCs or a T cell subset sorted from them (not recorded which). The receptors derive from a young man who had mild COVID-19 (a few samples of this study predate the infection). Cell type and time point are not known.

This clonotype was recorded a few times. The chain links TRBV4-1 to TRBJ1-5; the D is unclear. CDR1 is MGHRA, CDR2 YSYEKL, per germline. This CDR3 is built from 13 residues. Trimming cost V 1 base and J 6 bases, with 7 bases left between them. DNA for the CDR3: TGCGCCAGCAGCCAAGGGGCAGGTCAGCCCCAGCATTTT. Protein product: CASSQGAGQPQHF.

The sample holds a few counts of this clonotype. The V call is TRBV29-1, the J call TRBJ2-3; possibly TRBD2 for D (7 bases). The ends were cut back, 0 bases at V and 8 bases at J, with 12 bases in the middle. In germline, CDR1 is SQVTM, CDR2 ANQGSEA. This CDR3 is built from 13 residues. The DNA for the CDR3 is TGCAGCGTTGAAGACGGAAGGGGGGGTACGCAGTATTTT. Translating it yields CSVEDGRGGTQYF.

The chain's CDR3 is CASSYSMGSGADTEAFF. The CDR3 nucleotides are TGTGCCAGCAGTTACTCGATGGGGTCGGGGGCGGATACTGAAGCTTTCTTT. The V gene is TRBV6-5, the J gene TRBJ1-1, with D possibly being TRBD1 (6 bases). Germline V CDR1 and CDR2: MNHEY, SVGAGI. Trimming shortened V by 0 bases and J by 5 bases, and 19 bases separated the two germline ends. The CDR3 is 17 residues long.

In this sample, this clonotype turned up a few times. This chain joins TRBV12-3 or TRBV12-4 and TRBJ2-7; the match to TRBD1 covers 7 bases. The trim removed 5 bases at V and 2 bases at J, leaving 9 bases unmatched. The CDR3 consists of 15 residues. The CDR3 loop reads CASSLGTARTYEQYF. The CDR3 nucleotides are TGTGCCAGCAGTCTAGGGACAGCCAGAACCTACGAGCAGTACTTC.

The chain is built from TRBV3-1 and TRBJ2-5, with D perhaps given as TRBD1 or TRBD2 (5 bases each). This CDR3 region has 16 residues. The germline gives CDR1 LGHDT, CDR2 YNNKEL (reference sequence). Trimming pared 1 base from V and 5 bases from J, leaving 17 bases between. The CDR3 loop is CASSQGNSIEGETQYF. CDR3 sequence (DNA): TGTGCCAGCAGCCAAGGGAACAGCATAGAGGGGGAGACCCAGTACTTC.

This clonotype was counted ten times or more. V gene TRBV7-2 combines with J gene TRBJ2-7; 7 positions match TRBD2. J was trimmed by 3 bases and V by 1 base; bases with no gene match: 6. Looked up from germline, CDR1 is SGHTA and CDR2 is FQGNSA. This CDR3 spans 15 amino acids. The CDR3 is CASSLDTGTIYEQYF. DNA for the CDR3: TGTGCCAGCAGCTTAGACACCGGGACTATCTACGAGCAGTACTTC.

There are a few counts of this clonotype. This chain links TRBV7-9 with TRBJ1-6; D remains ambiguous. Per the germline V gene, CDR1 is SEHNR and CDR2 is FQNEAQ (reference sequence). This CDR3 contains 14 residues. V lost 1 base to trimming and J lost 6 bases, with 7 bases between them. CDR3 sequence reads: CASSLGQINSPLHF. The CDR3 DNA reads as TGTGCCAGCAGCTTAGGCCAGATTAATTCACCCCTCCACTTT.

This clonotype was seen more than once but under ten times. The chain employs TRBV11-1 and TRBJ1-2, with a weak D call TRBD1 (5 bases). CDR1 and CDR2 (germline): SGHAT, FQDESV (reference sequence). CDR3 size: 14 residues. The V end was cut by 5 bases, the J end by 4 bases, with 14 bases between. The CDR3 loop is CASSQTERSYGYTF. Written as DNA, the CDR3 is TGTGCCAGCAGCCAGACAGAACGATCCTATGGCTACACCTTC.

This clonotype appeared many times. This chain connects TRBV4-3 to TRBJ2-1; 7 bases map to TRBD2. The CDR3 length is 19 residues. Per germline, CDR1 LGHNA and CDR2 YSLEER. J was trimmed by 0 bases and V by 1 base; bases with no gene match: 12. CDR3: CASSQAKTGGPYSYNEQFF. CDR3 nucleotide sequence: TGCGCCAGCAGCCAAGCGAAGACGGGGGGTCCCTACTCCTACAATGAGCAGTTCTTC.

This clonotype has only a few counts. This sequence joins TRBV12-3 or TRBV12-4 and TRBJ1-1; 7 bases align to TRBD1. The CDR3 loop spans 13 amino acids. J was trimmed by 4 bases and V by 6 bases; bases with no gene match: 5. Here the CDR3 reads CASRSGTVTEAFF. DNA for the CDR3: TGTGCCAGCAGATCCGGGACAGTCACTGAAGCTTTCTTT.

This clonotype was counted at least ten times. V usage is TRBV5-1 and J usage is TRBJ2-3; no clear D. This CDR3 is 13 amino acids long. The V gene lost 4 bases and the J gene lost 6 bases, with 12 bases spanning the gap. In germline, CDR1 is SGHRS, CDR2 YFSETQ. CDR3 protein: CASSLLPGDTQYF. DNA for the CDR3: TGCGCCAGCAGCCTCCTGCCCGGGGATACGCAGTATTTT.

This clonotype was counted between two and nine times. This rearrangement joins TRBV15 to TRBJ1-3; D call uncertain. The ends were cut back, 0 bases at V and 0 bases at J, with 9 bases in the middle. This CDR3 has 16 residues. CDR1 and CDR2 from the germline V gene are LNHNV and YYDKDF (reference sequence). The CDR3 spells CATSRDPLSSGNTIYF. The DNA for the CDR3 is TGTGCCACCAGCAGAGATCCGTTAAGCTCTGGAAACACCATATATTTT.

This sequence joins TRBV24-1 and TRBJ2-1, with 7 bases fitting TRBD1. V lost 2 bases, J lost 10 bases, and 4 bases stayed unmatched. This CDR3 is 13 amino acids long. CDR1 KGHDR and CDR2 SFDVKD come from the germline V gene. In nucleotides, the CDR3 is TGTGCCACCAGTGATTCGGACAGGTGGGAGCAGTTCTTC. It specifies CATSDSDRWEQFF.

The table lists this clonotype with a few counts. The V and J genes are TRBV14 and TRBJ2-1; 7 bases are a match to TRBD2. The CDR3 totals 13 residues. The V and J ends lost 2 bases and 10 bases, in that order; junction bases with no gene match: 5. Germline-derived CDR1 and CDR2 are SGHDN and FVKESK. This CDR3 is CASSQWGGWEQFF. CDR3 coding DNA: TGTGCCAGCAGCCAATGGGGGGGTTGGGAGCAGTTCTTC.

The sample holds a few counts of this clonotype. CDR3 coding DNA: TGTGCCAGCAGCCCGGGTGGGACTAGCGGCTCAGATACGCAGTATTTT. Translating it yields CASSPGGTSGSDTQYF. The chain is built from TRBV12-3 or TRBV12-4 and TRBJ2-3, with TRBD2 matching 11 bases. Germline trimming cut 6 bases from V and 4 bases from J; bases unmatched to any gene: 9. There are 16 residues in the CDR3.

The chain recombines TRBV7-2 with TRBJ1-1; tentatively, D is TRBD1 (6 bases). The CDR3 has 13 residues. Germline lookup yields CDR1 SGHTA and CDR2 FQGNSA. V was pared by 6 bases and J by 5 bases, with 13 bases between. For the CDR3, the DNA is TGTGCCAGCAGTAGGAGGGGGGTTACTGAAGCTTTCTTT. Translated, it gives CASSRRGVTEAFF.

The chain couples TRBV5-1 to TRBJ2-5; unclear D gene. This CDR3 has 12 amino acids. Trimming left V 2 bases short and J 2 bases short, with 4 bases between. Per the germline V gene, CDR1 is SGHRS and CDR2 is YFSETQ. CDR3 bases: TGCGCCAGCAGCTTCGATCAAGAGACCCAGTACTTC. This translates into CASSFDQETQYF.

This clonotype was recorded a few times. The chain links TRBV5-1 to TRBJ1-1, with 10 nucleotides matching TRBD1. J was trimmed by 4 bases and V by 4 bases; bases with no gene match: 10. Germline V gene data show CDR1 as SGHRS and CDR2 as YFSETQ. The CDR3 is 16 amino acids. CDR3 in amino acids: CASSPQGQGLGTEAFF. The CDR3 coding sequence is TGCGCCAGCAGCCCCCAGGGACAGGGGTTGGGCACTGAAGCTTTCTTT.

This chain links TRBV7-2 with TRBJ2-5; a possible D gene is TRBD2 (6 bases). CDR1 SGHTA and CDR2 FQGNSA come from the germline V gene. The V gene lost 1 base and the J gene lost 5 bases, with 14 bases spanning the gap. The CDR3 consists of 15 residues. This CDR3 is CASSLVQGGWETQYF. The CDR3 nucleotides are TGTGCCAGCAGCTTAGTCCAGGGAGGATGGGAGACCCAGTACTTC.

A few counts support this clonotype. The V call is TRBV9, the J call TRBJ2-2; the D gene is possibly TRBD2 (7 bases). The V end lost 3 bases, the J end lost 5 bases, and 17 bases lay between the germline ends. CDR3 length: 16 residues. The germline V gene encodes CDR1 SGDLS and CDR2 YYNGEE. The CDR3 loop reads CASSDDFAGATGELFF. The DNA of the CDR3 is TGTGCCAGCAGCGACGACTTTGCGGGGGCGACCGGGGAGCTGTTTTTT.